What follows are 4 T cell receptor beta chains derived from one specimen sequenced in a study of T cell changes during pregnancy in multiple sclerosis. Sequencing used immunoSEQ multiplex PCR; TCRdb keeps in-frame clones, though not all of them. The sample shows over 45,000 clones, roughly 90% of them seen only once. Sample: peripheral blood, taken in the third trimester of pregnancy. These receptors all stem from a female donor in good health, enrolled as a control in a pregnancy study.

V usage is TRBV7-9 and J usage is TRBJ2-7; a possible D gene is TRBD1 (5 bases). Germline CDR1 is SEHNR and CDR2 is FQNEAQ (reference sequence). This CDR3 has 15 amino acids. V lost 5 bases to trimming and J lost 2 bases, with 16 bases between them. For the CDR3, the DNA is TGTGCCAGCAGCCCACATGACAGATCTCCCTACGAGCAGTACTTC. Translation: CASSPHDRSPYEQYF.

CDR3 sequence reads: CASSFPFQPQHF. The CDR3 region has the DNA TGTGCCAGCAGTTTTCCGTTTCAGCCCCAGCATTTT. The rearrangement links TRBV7-2 to TRBJ1-5; D call uncertain. The V end was cut by 6 bases, the J end by 6 bases, with 9 bases between. This CDR3 is built from 12 residues. CDR1 SGHTA and CDR2 FQGNSA come from the germline V gene.

This chain links TRBV9 with TRBJ1-1, with D possibly being TRBD1 (6 bases). V lost 4 bases to trimming and J lost 1 base, with 14 bases between them. There are 15 residues in the CDR3. The germline V gene has CDR1 SGDLS and CDR2 YYNGEE. CDR3 residues: CASSPYRASNTEAFF. For the CDR3, the DNA is TGTGCCAGCAGCCCATACAGGGCATCGAACACTGAAGCTTTCTTT.

V is TRBV19 and J is TRBJ2-1; 9 bases are shared with TRBD2. The junction had 11 bases not matched to a gene; V was cut back by 7 bases and J by 7 bases. The CDR3 sequence is 15 residues long. The germline V gene has CDR1 LNHDA and CDR2 SQIVND (reference sequence). CDR3 residues: CASTLGSGSRNEQFF. In nucleotides, the CDR3 is TGTGCCAGTACCCTGGGTAGCGGGAGTAGGAATGAGCAGTTCTTC. The complete variable domain, with remaining parts taken from reference TRBV19 and TRBJ2-1, reads DGGITQSPKYLFRKEGQNVTLSCEQNLNHDAMYWYRQDPGQGLRLIYYSQIVNDFQKGDIAEGYSVSREKKESFPLTVTSAQKNPTAFYLCASTLGSGSRNEQFFGPGTRLTVL.